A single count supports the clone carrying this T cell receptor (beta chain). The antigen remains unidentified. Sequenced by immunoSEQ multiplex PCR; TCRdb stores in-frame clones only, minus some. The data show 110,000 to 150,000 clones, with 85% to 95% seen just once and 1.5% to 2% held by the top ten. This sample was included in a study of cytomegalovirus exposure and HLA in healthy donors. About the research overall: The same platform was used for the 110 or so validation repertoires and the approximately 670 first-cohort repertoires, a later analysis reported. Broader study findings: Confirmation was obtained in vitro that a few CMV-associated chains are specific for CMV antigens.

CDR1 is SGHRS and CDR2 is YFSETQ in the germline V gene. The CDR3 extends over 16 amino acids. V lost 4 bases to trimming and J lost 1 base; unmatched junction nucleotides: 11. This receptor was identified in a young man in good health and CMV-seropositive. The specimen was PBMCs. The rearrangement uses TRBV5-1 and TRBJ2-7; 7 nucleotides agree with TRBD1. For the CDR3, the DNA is TGCGCCAGCAGCCCTGGGACAGTTCCTAAATCCTACGAGCAGTACTTC. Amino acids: CASSPGTVPKSYEQYF.